The rows below give T cell receptor beta chains drawn from one sample of a study of blood T cell repertoires in COVID-19. TCRdb's table, derived via immunoSEQ multiplex PCR, lists solely in-frame clones and lacks some. In the table there are some 300,000 clones, 86% of which are singletons. The sample comprised peripheral blood. The receptors were sampled from a woman between 65 and 79 years old with COVID-19, enrolled during active disease. The CDR3 runs from the conserved cysteine through the conserved F or W. Each record gives: D gene, J gene, clone size, V gene, CDR3 DNA, CDR3 protein. D genes are given only for firm matches. Clone sizes are given selectively: once, few, many, or a class where the clone is expanded.

NA | TRBJ1-6 | NA | TRBV6-2/TRBV6-3 | TGTGCCAGCAGCCAACGGGAAAGTTCACCCCTCCACTTT | CASSQRESSPLHF
NA | TRBJ2-2 | NA | TRBV30 | TGTGCCTGGAGGGGGCTGTATGGAACCGGGGAGCTGTTTTTT | CAWRGLYGTGELFF
NA | TRBJ2-3 | NA | TRBV28 | TGTGCCAGCAGTTTAAACGAGCGGGTTCTGAGCACAGATACGCAGTATTTT | CASSLNERVLSTDTQYF
NA | TRBJ2-1 | NA | TRBV18 | TGTGCCAGCTCACCTTTATCTAGCTCCTACAATGAGCAGTTCTTC | CASSPLSSSYNEQFF
TRBD1 | TRBJ2-6 | NA | TRBV4-1 | TGCGCCAGCAGCCGCCTAACAGGGACAGGGGGCTCTGGGGCCAACGTCCTGACTTTC | CASSRLTGTGGSGANVLTF
NA | TRBJ2-3 | NA | TRBV5-1 | TGCGCCAGCAGCCCGCGCGCCGGTTTGGATACGCAGTATTTT | CASSPRAGLDTQYF
NA | TRBJ2-7 | NA | TRBV19 | TGTGCCAGTAGTATGGGGACAGAGCAGTACTTC | CASSMGTEQYF
TRBD1 | TRBJ1-5 | once | TRBV5-1 | TGCGCCAGCAGTTCCGGGACAGGGGAAACTCAGCCCCAGCATTTT | CASSSGTGETQPQHF
TRBD2 | TRBJ2-7 | NA | TRBV20-1 | TGCAGTGCTAGTGGGACTAGCGGGGGACCAAGCCCCGAGCAGTACTTC | CSASGTSGGPSPEQYF
NA | TRBJ1-3 | NA | TRBV11-2 | TGTGCCAGCAGCTTAGCAGGTCCTACCTCTGGAAACACCATATATTTT | CASSLAGPTSGNTIYF
NA | TRBJ1-1 | NA | TRBV19 | TGTGCCAGCAGACATGTGAACACTGAAGCTTTCTTT | CASRHVNTEAFF
NA | TRBJ1-1 | NA | TRBV25-1 | TGTGCCAGCAGTCCCCGTGGAGTCCTGAACACTGAAGCTTTCTTT | CASSPRGVLNTEAFF
TRBD1 | TRBJ1-4 | NA | TRBV29-1 | TGCAGCGTTGCCGGGACAGGTACTAATGAAAAACTGTTTTTT | CSVAGTGTNEKLFF
TRBD1 | TRBJ1-1 | NA | TRBV28 | TGTGCCAGCAGTCTCTTCTCACAGGGGGGCACTGAAGCTTTCTTT | CASSLFSQGGTEAFF
TRBD1 | TRBJ2-1 | NA | TRBV6-2/TRBV6-3 | TGTGCCAGCAGTACCAGACAGGGACACAATGAGCAGTTCTTC | CASSTRQGHNEQFF
TRBD1 | TRBJ1-2 | NA | TRBV3-1/TRBV3-2 | TGTGCCAGCAGCCACCAGACAGGGGCAATCTATGGCTACACCTTC | CASSHQTGAIYGYTF
NA | TRBJ2-5 | NA | TRBV11-2 | TGTGCCAGCAGCTTATCCGGGGAGAGTTTCCAAGAGACCCAGTACTTC | CASSLSGESFQETQYF
TRBD1 | TRBJ1-3 | NA | TRBV7-2 | TGTGCCAGCAGCGTTTCCGGGACAGCCTCTGGAAACACCATATATTTT | CASSVSGTASGNTIYF
NA | TRBJ2-7 | NA | TRBV4-3 | TGCGCCAGCAGCCAGGAAACAGGTCTCTCCTACGAGCAGTACTTC | CASSQETGLSYEQYF
TRBD2 | TRBJ2-3 | NA | TRBV6-6 | TGTGCCAGCAGTTCTCCTGTTGGCGGGGGGGAAGATACGCAGTATTTT | CASSSPVGGGEDTQYF
NA | TRBJ1-3 | NA | TRBV7-9 | TGTGCCAGCAGCTTAGATACTGGAAACACCATATATTTT | CASSLDTGNTIYF
NA | TRBJ2-1 | NA | TRBV11-3 | TGTGCCAGCAGCTTAGGTAGGGCTAGCTCCAATGAGCAGTTCTTC | CASSLGRASSNEQFF
TRBD1 | TRBJ1-1 | NA | TRBV29-1 | TGCAGCGTTGAACGGGGACAGGGACCCCAAGCTTTCTTT | CSVERGQGPQAFF
TRBD1 | TRBJ2-2 | few | TRBV6-4 | TGTGCCAGCAGCCAGACAGGGTTCGCCGGGGAGCTGTTTTTT | CASSQTGFAGELFF
NA | TRBJ2-3 | NA | TRBV5-1 | TGCGCCAGCAGCCTTCGCACAGATACGCAGTATTTT | CASSLRTDTQYF
NA | TRBJ1-1 | once | TRBV24-1 | TGTGCCACCTCGGCCGAGGGGGACACTGAAGCTTTCTTT | CATSAEGDTEAFF
NA | TRBJ1-1 | few | TRBV6-6 | TGTGCCAGCAGTTACTCGACAGACACTGAAGCTTTCTTT | CASSYSTDTEAFF
NA | TRBJ1-5 | NA | TRBV12-3/TRBV12-4 | TGTGCCAGCAGTCCTTTGGTTCAGCAGCCCCAGCATTTT | CASSPLVQQPQHF
TRBD2 | TRBJ2-5 | NA | TRBV7-3 | TGTGCCAGCAGCTCCTGGCCGGGGGGTACGGAGACCCAGTACTTC | CASSSWPGGTETQYF
NA | TRBJ1-2 | NA | TRBV2 | TGTGCCAGCAGTGAGAGTGGAGGGAACTATGGCTACACCTTC | CASSESGGNYGYTF
NA | TRBJ1-2 | NA | TRBV5-1 | TGCGCCAGCAGCTTGGGAGGGCCCAATGGCTACACCTTC | CASSLGGPNGYTF
TRBD1 | TRBJ1-1 | once | TRBV5-1 | TGCGCCAGCAGCTCCACCTGGACAGGGAACACTGAAGCTTTCTTT | CASSSTWTGNTEAFF
TRBD1 | TRBJ2-2 | NA | TRBV6-1 | TGTGCCAGCAGTGAACAGGGGGCGTTCGGGGAGCTGTTTTTT | CASSEQGAFGELFF
TRBD1 | TRBJ1-1 | NA | TRBV5-1 | TGCGCCAGCAGCTCGACAGGGGACACTGAAGCTTTCTTT | CASSSTGDTEAFF
NA | TRBJ1-4 | NA | TRBV5-6 | TGTGCCAGCAGCTGGAGGGTGGTTGATGAAAAACTGTTTTTT | CASSWRVVDEKLFF
NA | TRBJ1-3 | NA | TRBV9 | TGTGCCAGCAGCGTATCCCAGGGGACGTCTGGAAACACCATATATTTT | CASSVSQGTSGNTIYF
TRBD2 | TRBJ2-5 | NA | TRBV24-1 | TGTGCCACCAGTGATCAGACTAGCGGGGGGCAAGAGACCCAGTACTTC | CATSDQTSGGQETQYF
NA | TRBJ1-1 | NA | TRBV11-1 | TGTGCCAGCAGCTTTGACAGAATGAACACTGAAGCTTTCTTT | CASSFDRMNTEAFF
NA | TRBJ1-2 | NA | TRBV15 | TGTGCCACCAGCGGAGTCAGGTCTAACTATGGCTACACCTTC | CATSGVRSNYGYTF
NA | TRBJ1-1 | once | TRBV14 | TGTGCCAGCAGCCAATACATGAACACTGAAGCTTTCTTT | CASSQYMNTEAFF
TRBD1 | TRBJ1-1 | NA | TRBV4-2 | TGTGCCAGCAGCCAAGTTTACAGGGGGCGAGGTGAAGCTTTCTTT | CASSQVYRGRGEAFF
NA | TRBJ1-1 | NA | TRBV14 | TGTGCCAGCAGCCAACTCCCGGGGGGGGATACTGAAGCTTTCTTT | CASSQLPGGDTEAFF
TRBD1 | TRBJ1-2 | many | TRBV30 | TGTGCCTGGAGGCGAGGGGGCTCTAACTATGGCTACACCTTC | CAWRRGGSNYGYTF
NA | TRBJ1-1 | NA | TRBV15 | TGTGCCACCAGCAGAGAGACAGTGCAGAACACTGAAGCTTTCTTT | CATSRETVQNTEAFF
NA | TRBJ1-5 | NA | TRBV2 | TGTGCCAGCAGTGAAGAGCAGGAACCTCAGCCCCAGCATTTT | CASSEEQEPQPQHF
NA | TRBJ2-6 | NA | TRBV6-5 | TGTGCCAGCATCCCCGGGTCTCTGGGGGCCAACGTCCTGACTTTC | CASIPGSLGANVLTF
TRBD1 | TRBJ1-2 | NA | TRBV27 | TGTGCCAGCAGTTCCAGACAGGGTGCTGGCTACACCTTC | CASSSRQGAGYTF
TRBD2 | TRBJ2-1 | NA | TRBV4-1 | TGCGCCAGCAGCCAAGCCTTGACTAGCGGGGGGGCCGGTGAGCAGTTCTTC | CASSQALTSGGAGEQFF
NA | TRBJ1-1 | NA | TRBV4-2 | TGTGCCAGCAGCCATCCCGAGGGGGGGGCAGCTTTCTTT | CASSHPEGGAAFF
TRBD2 | TRBJ2-1 | NA | TRBV2 | TGTGCCAGCATTCTCCTAGCGGGCTACAATGAGCAGTTCTTC | CASILLAGYNEQFF
NA | TRBJ1-2 | NA | TRBV4-2 | TGTGCCAGCAGCCAAGTCGGGACTGATTATGGCTACACCTTC | CASSQVGTDYGYTF
TRBD1 | TRBJ2-3 | NA | TRBV6-5 | TGTGCCAGCAGTTACAGTGCAGGGGGTTCGACAGATACGCAGTATTTT | CASSYSAGGSTDTQYF
TRBD1 | TRBJ1-3 | NA | TRBV5-6 | TGTGCCAGCAGCCCGGGACAGGGTAAGGTCGCGGACACCATATATTTT | CASSPGQGKVADTIYF
TRBD1 | TRBJ1-1 | NA | TRBV7-9 | TGTGCCAGCAGCGCACTAACAGGGGCCCTTCTTACTGAAGCTTTCTTT | CASSALTGALLTEAFF
NA | TRBJ1-2 | NA | TRBV10-3 | TGTGCCATCAGTGGGCCCGGGGGGGACTATGGCTACACCTTC | CAISGPGGDYGYTF